The 27 T cell receptor beta chains listed next were all sequenced from one sample in a study of regulatory T cells in long-lasting Graves disease (dated by TCRdb to the early 2020s). To prepare the library, multiplex PCR was applied. TCRdb names Illumina HiSeq 4000 as the instrument used. TCR beta libraries were built with iRepertoire HTBI primers and Arm-PCR amplification of CDR3 regions. TCRdb trimmed public reads at Q25 via fastp, called clones via MiXCR and kept in-frame beta chains. Identical CDR3 protein sequences are pooled into one entry, listed with their most common genes and DNA. Here the sample has hundreds of thousands of distinct CDR3 sequences; around 20% occur a single time. Of the sample, around 20% is held by the ten largest clones. Interpreted using the paper, the time point label stands for: persistent/refractory GD, antithyroid drugs over 5 years with positive TRAb. For both TCR sequencing and RNA sequencing, RNA was extracted from PBMCs using TRIzol.

Sequenced material: peripheral blood mononuclear cells (PBMCs), taken when the disease was refractory, from a patient treated with antithyroid drugs. Source of these receptors: a female donor with Graves disease.

This clonotype has a handful of counts. The chain couples TRBV6-1 to TRBJ2-7, with D perhaps matching TRBD1 (6 bases). This CDR3 is built from 13 residues. With 10 bases removed from V and 3 bases from J, the gap between germline ends came to 16 bases. CDR1 and CDR2 (germline): MNHNS, SASEGT. This CDR3 is CATGQIAFYEQYF. CDR3 in DNA: TGTGCCACCGGACAGATTGCTTTCTACGAGCAGTACTTC.

The J gene is TRBJ1-1, the V gene TRBV7-6; 9 bases map to TRBD1. V trimming: 5 bases; J trimming: 7 bases; junction bases outside the gene matches: 8. The germline gives CDR1 SGHVS, CDR2 FNYEAQ. The CDR3 sequence is 14 residues long. This CDR3 is CASSGTGREDEAFF. The DNA of the CDR3 is TGTGCCAGCAGCGGGACAGGGCGGGAGGATGAAGCTTTCTTT.

This clonotype was observed a handful of times. This rearrangement joins TRBV25-1 to TRBJ2-7; D gene ambiguous. Germline values: CDR1 MGHDK, CDR2 SYGVNS. The CDR3 extends over 15 amino acids. The V end was cut by 7 bases, the J end by 7 bases, with 23 bases between. The CDR3 DNA follows: TGTGCCAGCACCGAACTGGTTGTTTCCTCGTGGGAGCAGTACTTC. The encoded protein is CASTELVVSSWEQYF.

This clonotype was detected a few times. V and J are TRBV7-2 and TRBJ2-7; D is unresolved. The germline CDR1 and CDR2 sequences are SGHTA and FQGNSA. The CDR3 covers 13 residues. The ends were cut back, 7 bases at V and 5 bases at J, with 15 bases in the middle. CDR3 in DNA: TGTGCCAGCACCAGAACCACTATGCACGAGCAGTACTTC. Encoded protein: CASTRTTMHEQYF.

This clonotype came up a few times. V usage is TRBV6-1 and J usage is TRBJ2-7; D might be TRBD1 (6 bases). Germline CDR1 MNHNS, CDR2 SASEGT. This CDR3 is built from 15 residues. V was pared by 5 bases and J by 0 bases, with 14 bases between. In DNA, the CDR3 is TGTGCCAGCAGTAGCCGAGGGGGTAGCTCCTACGAGCAGTACTTC. Its translation: CASSSRGGSSYEQYF.

The chain recombines TRBV7-6 with TRBJ2-2; 8 positions match TRBD1. V lost 5 bases to trimming and J lost 4 bases; unmatched junction nucleotides: 9. The CDR3 is 16 amino acids. Germline lookup yields CDR1 SGHVS and CDR2 FNYEAQ. The CDR3 region is CASSPQGQAPTGELFF. CDR3 bases: TGTGCCAGCAGCCCCCAGGGACAGGCCCCCACCGGGGAGCTGTTTTTT.

This clonotype was detected a few times. The chain uses TRBV7-9 and TRBJ2-2, with D perhaps TRBD1 (5 bases). Germline values: CDR1 SEHNR, CDR2 FQNEAQ (reference sequence). This CDR3 is 14 amino acids long. V lost 2 bases to trimming and J lost 6 bases, with 10 bases between them. CDR3 loop: CASSLQGPAGELFF. The CDR3 DNA is TGTGCCAGCAGCTTACAGGGTCCGGCCGGGGAGCTGTTTTTT.

This clonotype was seen only a few times. V and J are TRBV6-5 and TRBJ1-3; 9 bases match TRBD1. The CDR3 is 16 amino acids. Losses at the gene ends were 2 bases for V and 5 bases for J; bases not matched to a gene: 7. Germline CDR1 MNHEY, CDR2 SVGAGI. The CDR3: CASSYPAGTGRNTIYF. DNA of the CDR3: TGTGCCAGCAGTTACCCGGCGGGGACAGGGCGAAACACCATATATTTT.

This clonotype was counted ten times or more. CDR3 protein: CASSLARLAGHQETQYF. The CDR3 DNA is TGTGCCAGCAGTTTGGCCCGACTAGCGGGACACCAAGAGACCCAGTACTTC. The rearrangement joins TRBV28 to TRBJ2-5; 11 bases map to TRBD2. This CDR3 contains 17 residues. Germline V gene lookup returns CDR1 MDHEN and CDR2 SYDVKM. V was pared by 3 bases and J by 0 bases, with 6 bases of the junction left unmatched.

This clonotype was seen only a few times. The chain joins TRBV19 to TRBJ1-5; D not resolved. V was trimmed by 4 bases and J by 0 bases, leaving 4 bases between them. The CDR3 totals 13 residues. Germline V CDR1 and CDR2: LNHDA, SQIVND (reference sequence). The CDR3 sequence: CASSRTSNQPQHF. The CDR3 region has the DNA TGTGCCAGTAGTAGGACTAGCAATCAGCCCCAGCATTTT.

This clonotype occurred many times. V usage is TRBV20-1 and J usage is TRBJ1-1, with 10 bases fitting TRBD1. Germline V gene data show CDR1 as DFQATT and CDR2 as SNEGSKA (reference sequence). J lost 1 base, V lost 6 bases, and 11 bases had no gene match. The CDR3 sequence is 16 residues long. For the CDR3, the DNA is TGCAGTGCATGGACAGGGGGACCGGTGAGGAACACTGAAGCTTTCTTT. Encoded protein: CSAWTGGPVRNTEAFF.

This clonotype was counted between two and nine times. V gene TRBV6-5 combines with J gene TRBJ1-1; D remains ambiguous. This CDR3 comprises 13 residues. V gave up 0 bases and J gave up 7 bases, with 9 bases separating them. CDR1 is MNHEY and CDR2 is SVGAGI in the germline V gene. The CDR3 coding sequence is TGTGCCAGCAGTTACTCGGATTACCTTGAAGCTTTCTTT. Translating gives CASSYSDYLEAFF.

The chain has TRBV6-1 and TRBJ2-2; the match to TRBD1 covers 7 bases. The CDR3 sequence is 16 residues long. CDR1 is MNHNS, CDR2 SASEGT, per germline. Germline trimming cut 9 bases from V and 0 bases from J; bases unmatched to any gene: 10. The CDR3 nucleotides are TGTGCCAGTAAGATCGGACAGGATCCGAACACCGGGGAGCTGTTTTTT. It specifies CASKIGQDPNTGELFF.

V and J are TRBV20-1 and TRBJ2-7; TRBD1 matches 7 bases. The length of the CDR3 is 12 residues. V shed 6 bases, J shed 3 bases, and the junction held 5 bases outside the gene matches. Germline V lookup: CDR1 DFQATT, CDR2 SNEGSKA (reference sequence). The CDR3 here is CSARTGVYEQYF. Written as DNA, the CDR3 is TGCAGTGCAAGGACAGGAGTCTACGAGCAGTACTTC.

CDR3 DNA sequence: TGTGCCAGCAGTTACCAGATAGCGGGTCCTACCTGGGATGAGCAGTTCTTC. Residues: CASSYQIAGPTWDEQFF. The chain joins TRBV2 to TRBJ2-1; 7 nucleotides align to TRBD2. Per the germline V gene, CDR1 is SNHLY and CDR2 is FYNNEI. The CDR3 totals 17 residues. V was clipped by 5 bases and J by 8 bases; unmatched bases: 18.

This clonotype was counted at least ten times. This chain links TRBV6-5 with TRBJ2-7; 9 bases are a match to TRBD1. Germline loops: CDR1 MNHEY, CDR2 SVGAGI. The CDR3 spans 16 residues. V was clipped by 4 bases and J by 7 bases; unmatched bases: 14. CDR3 loop: CASSWGGGQGLLEQYF. The CDR3 bases are TGTGCCAGCAGTTGGGGGGGGGGACAGGGTTTACTGGAGCAGTACTTC.

This clonotype showed up many times. This sequence joins TRBV27 and TRBJ2-2, with 13 bases lining up with TRBD2. The CDR3 loop spans 19 amino acids. The germline CDR1 and CDR2 sequences are MNHEY and SMNVEV (reference sequence). The junction had 7 bases not matched to a gene; V was cut back by 2 bases and J by 1 base. The CDR3 spells CASSLHPGLAGMNTGELFF. The CDR3 DNA reads TGTGCCAGCAGTTTACACCCGGGACTAGCGGGGATGAACACCGGGGAGCTGTTTTTT.

In its sample, this clonotype was seen many times. The J gene is TRBJ2-7, the V gene TRBV6-1, with TRBD2 identical over 14 bases. The CDR3 contains 15 residues. CDR1 is MNHNS, CDR2 SASEGT, per germline. Trimming removed 6 bases from V and 4 bases from J; junction bases left unmatched: 5. The CDR3 protein is CASRSGTSGSYEQYF. The CDR3 bases are TGTGCCAGCAGATCCGGGACTAGCGGGAGTTACGAGCAGTACTTC.

This clonotype was counted only a few times. The rearrangement uses TRBV6-2 or TRBV6-3 and TRBJ2-2; no reliable D call. CDR1 and CDR2 (germline): MNHEY, SVGEGT. The CDR3 runs 15 residues. V lost 0 bases, J lost 5 bases, and 10 bases lay in between. In DNA, the CDR3 is TGTGCCAGCAGTTACTCTGGTCGGGTTACCGGGGAGCTGTTTTTT. This sequence encodes CASSYSGRVTGELFF.

This clonotype has a handful of counts. V usage is TRBV7-8 and J usage is TRBJ2-7; D gene unclear. Germline assignment: CDR1 SGHVS and CDR2 FQNEAQ. The CDR3 spans 14 residues. The V gene lost 5 bases and the J gene lost 2 bases, with 13 bases spanning the gap. The CDR3 bases are TGTGCCAGCAGCAGCCTTGGCTTTCCCTACGAGCAGTACTTC. It encodes CASSSLGFPYEQYF.

Ten or more counts support this clonotype. J is TRBJ1-5 and V is TRBV15; unclear D gene. Germline V gene sequence: CDR1 LNHNV, CDR2 YYDKDF (reference sequence). The CDR3 extends over 15 amino acids. Trimming cost V 0 bases and J 3 bases, with 9 bases left between them. The CDR3 protein is CATSRDVGFNQPQHF. The CDR3 bases are TGTGCCACCAGCAGAGACGTGGGGTTCAATCAGCCCCAGCATTTT.

This clonotype was counted ten times or more. This chain links TRBV11-2 with TRBJ2-5; D remains ambiguous. V was clipped by 5 bases and J by 5 bases, with 18 bases between them. The CDR3 has 15 amino acids. Germline assignment: CDR1 SGHAT and CDR2 FQNNGV. The CDR3 sequence is CASSEVMGIWETQYF. The CDR3 nucleotides read TGTGCCAGCAGCGAAGTCATGGGAATTTGGGAGACCCAGTACTTC. The full variable domain, rest sourced from reference TRBV11-2 and TRBJ2-5, is EAGVAQSPRYKIIEKRQSVAFWCNPISGHATLYWYQQILGQGPKLLIQFQNNGVVDDSQLPKDRFSAERLKGVDSTLKIQPAKLEDSAVYLCASSEVMGIWETQYFGPGTRLLVL.

This clonotype was observed many times. The rearrangement joins TRBV27 to TRBJ1-1; D might be TRBD1 (6 bases). Germline CDR1 MNHEY, CDR2 SMNVEV (reference sequence). V dropped 0 bases and J dropped 1 base, with 12 bases sitting between them. The CDR3 extends over 16 amino acids. Here the CDR3 DNA reads TGTGCCAGCAGTTTATCCTTACAGGGTGGGAACACTGAAGCTTTCTTT. This gives the protein CASSLSLQGGNTEAFF.

This clonotype has at least ten counts. The chain couples TRBV6-1 to TRBJ1-2; D unclear. Trimming removed 5 bases at V and 4 bases at J, with 11 bases between. The V gene's germline CDR1 is MNHNS and CDR2 SASEGT. This CDR3 is 13 amino acids long. The CDR3 sequence is CASSHEGLYGYTF. The CDR3 DNA follows: TGTGCCAGCAGTCACGAGGGCCTCTATGGCTACACCTTC.

The chain recombines TRBV7-9 with TRBJ2-5; D tentatively reads TRBD1 or TRBD2 (6 bases each). V lost 0 bases and J lost 5, with 10 bases in between. The CDR3 is 14 amino acids. Germline V gene lookup returns CDR1 SEHNR and CDR2 FQNEAQ (reference sequence). The CDR3 spells CASSLAGGWETQYF. DNA for the CDR3: TGTGCCAGCAGCTTAGCGGGGGGCTGGGAGACCCAGTACTTC.

This clonotype appeared many times. This chain joins TRBV7-2 and TRBJ2-7, with TRBD2 matching 7 bases. V shed 4 bases and J 2 bases; nucleotides not matched to a gene: 8. This CDR3 region has 15 residues. The germline V gene encodes CDR1 SGHTA and CDR2 FQGNSA. The CDR3 protein is CASSSRASGPYEQYF. CDR3 DNA sequence: TGTGCCAGCAGCTCAAGGGCTAGCGGCCCCTACGAGCAGTACTTC. Complete variable domain (other parts from reference TRBV7-2 and TRBJ2-7): GAGVSQSPSNKVTEKGKDVELRCDPISGHTALYWYRQSLGQGLEFLIYFQGNSAPDKSGLPSDRFSAERTGGSVSTLTIQRTQQEDSAVYLCASSSRASGPYEQYFGPGTRLTVT.

Only a few counts were recorded for this clonotype. The rearrangement uses TRBV6-1 and TRBJ1-6; D is undetermined. The CDR3 loop spans 11 amino acids. Germline CDR1 and CDR2: MNHNS and SASEGT. Trimming left V 7 bases short and J 10 bases short, with 8 bases between. Here the CDR3 reads CASTSGSPLHF. In nucleotides, the CDR3 is TGTGCCAGCACTTCGGGATCACCCCTCCACTTT.